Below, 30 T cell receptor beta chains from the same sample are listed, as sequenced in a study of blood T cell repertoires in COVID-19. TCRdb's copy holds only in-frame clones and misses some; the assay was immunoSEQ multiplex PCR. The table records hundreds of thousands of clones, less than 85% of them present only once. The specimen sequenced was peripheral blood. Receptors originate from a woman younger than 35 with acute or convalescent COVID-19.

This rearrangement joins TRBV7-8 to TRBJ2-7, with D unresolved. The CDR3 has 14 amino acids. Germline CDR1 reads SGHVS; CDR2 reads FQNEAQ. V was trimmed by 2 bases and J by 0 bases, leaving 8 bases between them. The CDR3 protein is CASSLNILSYEQYF. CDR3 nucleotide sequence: TGTGCCAGCAGCTTAAATATCCTCTCCTACGAGCAGTACTTC.

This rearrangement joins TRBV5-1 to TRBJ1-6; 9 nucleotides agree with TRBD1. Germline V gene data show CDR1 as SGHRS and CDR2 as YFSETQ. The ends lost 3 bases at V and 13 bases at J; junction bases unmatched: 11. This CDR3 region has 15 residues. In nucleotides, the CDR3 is TGCGCCAGCAGCTGGGGGGACAGGGCCGAGGATCCCCTCCACTTT. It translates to CASSWGDRAEDPLHF.

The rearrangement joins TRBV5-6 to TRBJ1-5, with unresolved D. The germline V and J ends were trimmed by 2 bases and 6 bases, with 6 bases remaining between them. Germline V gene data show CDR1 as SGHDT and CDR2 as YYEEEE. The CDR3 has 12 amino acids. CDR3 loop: CASSFRGQPQHF. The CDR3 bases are TGTGCCAGCAGCTTTAGAGGTCAGCCCCAGCATTTT.

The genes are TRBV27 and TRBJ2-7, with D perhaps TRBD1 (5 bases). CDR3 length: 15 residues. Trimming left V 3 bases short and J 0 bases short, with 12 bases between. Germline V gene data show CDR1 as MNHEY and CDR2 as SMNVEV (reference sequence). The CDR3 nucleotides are TGTGCCAGCAGTTTGGGTGACAGAGTCTCCTACGAGCAGTACTTC. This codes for CASSLGDRVSYEQYF.

The CDR3 loop is CASSYTTTNNEQFF. DNA for the CDR3: TGTGCCAGCAGTTACACGACTACGAACAATGAGCAGTTCTTC. The chain has TRBV6-6 and TRBJ2-1; D is perhaps TRBD2 (5 bases). The CDR3 runs 14 residues. Trimming took 2 bases from V and 5 from J, leaving 10 bases between them. The germline V gene has CDR1 MNHNY and CDR2 SVGAGI (reference sequence).

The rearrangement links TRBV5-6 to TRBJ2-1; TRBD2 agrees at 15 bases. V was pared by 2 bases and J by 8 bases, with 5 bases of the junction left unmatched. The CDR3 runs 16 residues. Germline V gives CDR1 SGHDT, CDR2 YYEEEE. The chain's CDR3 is CASSLGLAGGDHEQFF. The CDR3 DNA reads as TGTGCCAGCAGCTTAGGACTAGCGGGAGGGGATCATGAGCAGTTCTTC.

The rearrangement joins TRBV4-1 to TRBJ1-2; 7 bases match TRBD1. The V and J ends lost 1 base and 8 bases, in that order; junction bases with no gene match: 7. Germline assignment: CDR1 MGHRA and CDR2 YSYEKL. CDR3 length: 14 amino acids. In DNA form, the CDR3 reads TGCGCCAGCAGCCAAGGACAGGGCCTTCTGGGCTACACCTTC. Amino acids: CASSQGQGLLGYTF.

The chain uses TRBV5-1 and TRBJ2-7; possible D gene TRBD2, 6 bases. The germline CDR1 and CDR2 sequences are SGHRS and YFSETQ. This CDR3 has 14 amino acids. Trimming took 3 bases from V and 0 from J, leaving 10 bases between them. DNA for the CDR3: TGCGCCAGCAGCTCGGGCGGGGCCTCCTACGAGCAGTACTTC. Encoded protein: CASSSGGASYEQYF.

CDR3 protein: CASSTGISGNTIYF. CDR3 DNA: TGTGCCAGCAGTACAGGGATATCCGGAAACACCATATATTTT. The V call is TRBV7-3, the J call TRBJ1-3; TRBD1 is a possible D gene (6 bases). V was pared by 6 bases and J by 4 bases, with 13 bases between. Germline assignment: CDR1 SGHTA and CDR2 FQGTGA. This CDR3 spans 14 amino acids.

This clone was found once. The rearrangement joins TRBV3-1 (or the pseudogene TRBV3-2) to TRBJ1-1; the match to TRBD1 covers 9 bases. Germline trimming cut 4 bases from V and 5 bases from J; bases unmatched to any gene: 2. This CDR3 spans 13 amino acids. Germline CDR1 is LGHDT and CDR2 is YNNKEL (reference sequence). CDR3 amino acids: CASSLTGGTEAFF. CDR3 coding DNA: TGTGCCAGCAGCCTGACAGGGGGGACTGAAGCTTTCTTT.

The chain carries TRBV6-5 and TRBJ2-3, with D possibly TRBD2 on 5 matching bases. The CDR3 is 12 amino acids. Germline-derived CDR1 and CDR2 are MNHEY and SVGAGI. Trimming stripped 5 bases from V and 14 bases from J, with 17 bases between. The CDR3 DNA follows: TGTGCCAGCAGTCTTAGCGAGTCCGGATTGTATTTT. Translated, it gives CASSLSESGLYF.

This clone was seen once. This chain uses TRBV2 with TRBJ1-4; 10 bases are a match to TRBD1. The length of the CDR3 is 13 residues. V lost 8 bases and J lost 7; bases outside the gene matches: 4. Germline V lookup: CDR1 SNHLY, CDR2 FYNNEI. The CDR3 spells CASGTGASEKLFF. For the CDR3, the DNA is TGTGCCAGCGGGACAGGGGCTTCTGAAAAACTGTTTTTT. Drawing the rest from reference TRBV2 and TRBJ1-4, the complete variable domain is EPEVTQTPSHQVTQMGQEVILRCVPISNHLYFYWYRQILGQKVEFLVSFYNNEISEKSEIFDDQFSVERPDGSNFTLKIRSTKLEDSAMYFCASGTGASEKLFFGSGTQLSVL.

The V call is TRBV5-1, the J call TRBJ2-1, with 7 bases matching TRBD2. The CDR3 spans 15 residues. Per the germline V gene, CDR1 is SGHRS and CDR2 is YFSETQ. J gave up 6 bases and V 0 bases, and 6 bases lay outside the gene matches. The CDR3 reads CASSLGLAISNEQFF. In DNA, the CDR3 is TGCGCCAGCAGCTTGGGACTAGCCATCTCCAATGAGCAGTTCTTC.

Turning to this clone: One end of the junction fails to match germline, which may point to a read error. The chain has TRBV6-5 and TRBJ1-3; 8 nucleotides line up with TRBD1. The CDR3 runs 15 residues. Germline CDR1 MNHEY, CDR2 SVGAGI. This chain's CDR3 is CASSLNGQGLIKLSF. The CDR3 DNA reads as TGTGCCAGCAGTCTGAATGGACAGGGCCTAATAAAACTCTCTTTT.

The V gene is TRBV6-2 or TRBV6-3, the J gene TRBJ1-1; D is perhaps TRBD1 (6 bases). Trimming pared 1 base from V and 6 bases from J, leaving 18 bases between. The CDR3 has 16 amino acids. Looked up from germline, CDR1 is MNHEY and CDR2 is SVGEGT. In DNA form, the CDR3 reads TGTGCCAGCAGTTACTTGCTTGAGGGGGGGAAAGCTGAAGCTTTCTTT. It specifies CASSYLLEGGKAEAFF.

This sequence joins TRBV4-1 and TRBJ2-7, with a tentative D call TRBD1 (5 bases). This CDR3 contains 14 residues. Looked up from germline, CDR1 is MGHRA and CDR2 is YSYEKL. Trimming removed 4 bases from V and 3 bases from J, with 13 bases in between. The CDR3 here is CASSPAGWGYEQYF. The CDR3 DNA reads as TGCGCCAGCAGCCCAGCAGGGTGGGGCTACGAGCAGTACTTC.

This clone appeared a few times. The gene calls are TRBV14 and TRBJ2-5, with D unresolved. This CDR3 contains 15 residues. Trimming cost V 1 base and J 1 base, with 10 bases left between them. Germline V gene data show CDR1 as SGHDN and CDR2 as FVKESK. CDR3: CASSQANSIQETQYF. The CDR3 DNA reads TGTGCCAGCAGCCAAGCGAACAGCATCCAAGAGACCCAGTACTTC. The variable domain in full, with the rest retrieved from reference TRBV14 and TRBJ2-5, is EAGVTQFPSHSVIEKGQTVTLRCDPISGHDNLYWYRRVMGKEIKFLLHFVKESKQDESGMPNNRFLAERTGGTYSTLKVQPAELEDSGVYFCASSQANSIQETQYFGPGTRLLVL.

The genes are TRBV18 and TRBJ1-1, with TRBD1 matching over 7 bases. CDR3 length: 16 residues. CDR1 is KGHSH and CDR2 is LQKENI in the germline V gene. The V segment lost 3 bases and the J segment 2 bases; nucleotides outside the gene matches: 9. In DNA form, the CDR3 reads TGTGCCAGCTCACCGATGACCGGGACAGATAACACTGAAGCTTTCTTT. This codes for CASSPMTGTDNTEAFF.

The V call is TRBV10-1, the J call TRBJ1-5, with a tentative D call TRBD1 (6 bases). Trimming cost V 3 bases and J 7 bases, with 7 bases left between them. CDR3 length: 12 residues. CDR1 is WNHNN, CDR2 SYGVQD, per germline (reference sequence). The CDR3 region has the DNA TGCGCCAGCAGTGATACAGGGCAGCCCCAGCATTTT. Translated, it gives CASSDTGQPQHF.

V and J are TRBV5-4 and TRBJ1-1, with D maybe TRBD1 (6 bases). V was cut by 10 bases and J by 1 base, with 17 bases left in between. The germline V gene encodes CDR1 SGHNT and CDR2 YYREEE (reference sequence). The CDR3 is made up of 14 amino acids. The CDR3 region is CASSGGATNTEAFF. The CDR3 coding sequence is TGTGCCTCGTCCGGGGGGGCGACGAACACTGAAGCTTTCTTT.

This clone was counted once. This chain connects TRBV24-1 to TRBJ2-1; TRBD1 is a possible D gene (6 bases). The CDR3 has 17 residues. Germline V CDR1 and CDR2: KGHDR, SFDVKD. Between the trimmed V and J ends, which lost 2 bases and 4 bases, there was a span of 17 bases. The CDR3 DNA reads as TGTGCCACCAGTGATTCGCTTAGGGGGTTCCGATACAATGAGCAGTTCTTC. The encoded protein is CATSDSLRGFRYNEQFF.

CDR3 nucleotides: TGCGCCAGCAGCACCGGGACAGCCTTTGAAGCTTTCTTT. This sequence encodes CASSTGTAFEAFF. The rearrangement uses TRBV5-1 and TRBJ1-1, with 7 positions matching TRBD1. The CDR3 loop spans 13 amino acids. The germline V gene encodes CDR1 SGHRS and CDR2 YFSETQ. Trimming cost V 4 bases and J 7 bases; bases outside gene matches: 7.

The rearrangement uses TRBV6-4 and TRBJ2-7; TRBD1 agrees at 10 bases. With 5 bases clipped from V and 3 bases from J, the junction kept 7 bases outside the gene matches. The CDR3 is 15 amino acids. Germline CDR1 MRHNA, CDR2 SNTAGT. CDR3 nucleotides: TGTGCCAGCAGTACGAGAGACAGGGGGCTCTACGAGCAGTACTTC. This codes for CASSTRDRGLYEQYF.

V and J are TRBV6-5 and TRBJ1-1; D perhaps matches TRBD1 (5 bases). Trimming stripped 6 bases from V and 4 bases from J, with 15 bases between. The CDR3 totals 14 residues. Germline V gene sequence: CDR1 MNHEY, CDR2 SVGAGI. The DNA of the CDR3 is TGTGCCAGCAGGGCTATGGAGGGGCCCACTGAAGCTTTCTTT. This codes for CASRAMEGPTEAFF.

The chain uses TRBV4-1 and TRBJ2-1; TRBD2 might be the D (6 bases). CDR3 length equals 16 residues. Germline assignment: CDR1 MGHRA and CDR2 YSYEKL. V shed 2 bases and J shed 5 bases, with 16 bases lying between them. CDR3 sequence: CASSQPTRDSHNEQFF. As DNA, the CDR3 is TGCGCCAGCAGCCAACCGACTAGGGATTCACACAATGAGCAGTTCTTC.

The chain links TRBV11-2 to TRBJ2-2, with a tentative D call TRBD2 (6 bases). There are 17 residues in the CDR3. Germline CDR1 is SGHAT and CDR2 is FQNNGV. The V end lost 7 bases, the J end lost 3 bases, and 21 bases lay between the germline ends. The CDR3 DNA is TGTGCCAGCACAATAAGGCCGGGACTCCATGACACCGGGGAGCTGTTTTTT. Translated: CASTIRPGLHDTGELFF. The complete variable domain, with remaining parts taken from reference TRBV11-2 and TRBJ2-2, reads EAGVAQSPRYKIIEKRQSVAFWCNPISGHATLYWYQQILGQGPKLLIQFQNNGVVDDSQLPKDRFSAERLKGVDSTLKIQPAKLEDSAVYLCASTIRPGLHDTGELFFGEGSRLTVL.

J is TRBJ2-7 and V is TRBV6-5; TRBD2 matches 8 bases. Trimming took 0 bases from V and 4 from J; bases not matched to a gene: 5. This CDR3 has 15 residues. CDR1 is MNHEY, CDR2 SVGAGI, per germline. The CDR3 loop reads CASSYSISGSYEQYF. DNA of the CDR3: TGTGCCAGCAGTTACTCGATAAGCGGGAGTTACGAGCAGTACTTC.

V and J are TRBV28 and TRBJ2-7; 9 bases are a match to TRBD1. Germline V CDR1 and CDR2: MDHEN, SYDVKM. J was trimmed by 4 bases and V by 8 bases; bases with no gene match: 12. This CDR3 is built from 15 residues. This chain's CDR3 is CASEKTGGAGYEQYF. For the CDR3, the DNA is TGTGCCAGCGAAAAAACAGGGGGCGCAGGATACGAGCAGTACTTC. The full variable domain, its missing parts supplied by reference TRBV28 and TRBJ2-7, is DVKVTQSSRYLVKRTGEKVFLECVQDMDHENMFWYRQDPGLGLRLIYFSYDVKMKEKGDIPEGYSVSREKKERFSLILESASTNQTSMYLCASEKTGGAGYEQYFGPGTRLTVT.

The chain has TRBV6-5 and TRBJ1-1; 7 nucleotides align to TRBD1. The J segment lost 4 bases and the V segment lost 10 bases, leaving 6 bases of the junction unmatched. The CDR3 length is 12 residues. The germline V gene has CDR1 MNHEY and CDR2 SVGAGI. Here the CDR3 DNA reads TGTGCCACGGAACAGGGGTTCACTGAAGCTTTCTTT. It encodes CATEQGFTEAFF.

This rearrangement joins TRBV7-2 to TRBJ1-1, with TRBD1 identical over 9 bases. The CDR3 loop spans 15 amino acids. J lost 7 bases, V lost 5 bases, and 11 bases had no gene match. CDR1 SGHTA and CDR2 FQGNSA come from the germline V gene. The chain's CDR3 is CASSSSGTGYFEAFF. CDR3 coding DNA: TGTGCCAGCAGCAGCTCCGGGACAGGGTATTTTGAAGCTTTCTTT.